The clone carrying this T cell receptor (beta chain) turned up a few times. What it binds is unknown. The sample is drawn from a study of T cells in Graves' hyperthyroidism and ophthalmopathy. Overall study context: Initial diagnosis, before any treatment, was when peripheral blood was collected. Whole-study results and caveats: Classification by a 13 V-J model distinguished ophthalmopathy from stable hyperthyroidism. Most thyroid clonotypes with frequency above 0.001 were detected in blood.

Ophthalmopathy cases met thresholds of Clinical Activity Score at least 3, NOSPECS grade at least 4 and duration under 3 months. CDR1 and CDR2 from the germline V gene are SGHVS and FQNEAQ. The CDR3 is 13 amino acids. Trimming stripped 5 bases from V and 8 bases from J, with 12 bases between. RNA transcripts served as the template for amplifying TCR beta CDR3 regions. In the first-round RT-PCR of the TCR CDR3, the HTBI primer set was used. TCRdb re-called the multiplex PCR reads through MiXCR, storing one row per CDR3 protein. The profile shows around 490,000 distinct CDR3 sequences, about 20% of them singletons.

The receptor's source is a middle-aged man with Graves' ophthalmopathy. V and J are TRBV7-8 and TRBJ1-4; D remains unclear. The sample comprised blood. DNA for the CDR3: TGTGCCAGCAGCCCCGATGGCTGGGAAAAACTGTTTTTT. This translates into CASSPDGWEKLFF.